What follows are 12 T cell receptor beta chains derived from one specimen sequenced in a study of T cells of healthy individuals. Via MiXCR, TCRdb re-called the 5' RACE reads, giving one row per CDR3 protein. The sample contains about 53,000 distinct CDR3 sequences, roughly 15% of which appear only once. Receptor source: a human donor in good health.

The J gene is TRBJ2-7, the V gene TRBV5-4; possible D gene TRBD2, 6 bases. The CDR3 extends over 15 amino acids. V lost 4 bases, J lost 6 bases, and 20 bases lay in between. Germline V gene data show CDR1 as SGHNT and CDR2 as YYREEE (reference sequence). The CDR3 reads CASSGGAGWTSEQYF. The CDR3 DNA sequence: TGTGCCAGCAGCGGCGGGGCAGGCTGGACTTCCGAGCAGTACTTC.

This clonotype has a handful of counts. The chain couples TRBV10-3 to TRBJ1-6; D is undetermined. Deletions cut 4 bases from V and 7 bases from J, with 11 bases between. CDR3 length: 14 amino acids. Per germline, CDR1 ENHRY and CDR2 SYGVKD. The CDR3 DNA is TGTGCCATCAGTGTTTCAACTTCGAATTCACCCCTCCACTTT. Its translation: CAISVSTSNSPLHF.

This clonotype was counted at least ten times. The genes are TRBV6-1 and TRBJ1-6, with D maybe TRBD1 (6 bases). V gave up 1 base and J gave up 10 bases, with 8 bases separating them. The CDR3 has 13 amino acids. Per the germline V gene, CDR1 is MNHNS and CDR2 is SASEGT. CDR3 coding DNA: TGTGCCAGCAGTGAAGGACAGGTATCACCCCTCCACTTT. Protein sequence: CASSEGQVSPLHF.

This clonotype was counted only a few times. For the CDR3, the DNA is TGCAGTGCCACGAGCGCCAGGGGGGAGGAGACCCAGTACTTC. It specifies CSATSARGEETQYF. V usage is TRBV20-1 and J usage is TRBJ2-5; a possible D gene is TRBD1 (7 bases). The CDR3 length is 14 residues. V lost 6 bases, J lost 5 bases, and 19 bases lay in between. Looked up from germline, CDR1 is DFQATT and CDR2 is SNEGSKA (reference sequence).

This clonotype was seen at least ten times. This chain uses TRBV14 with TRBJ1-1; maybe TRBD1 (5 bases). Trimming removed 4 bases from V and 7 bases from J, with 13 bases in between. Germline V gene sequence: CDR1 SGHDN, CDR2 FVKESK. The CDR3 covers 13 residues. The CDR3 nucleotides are TGTGCCAGCAGCCGCCGGGACGTAAGTGAAGCTTTCTTT. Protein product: CASSRRDVSEAFF.

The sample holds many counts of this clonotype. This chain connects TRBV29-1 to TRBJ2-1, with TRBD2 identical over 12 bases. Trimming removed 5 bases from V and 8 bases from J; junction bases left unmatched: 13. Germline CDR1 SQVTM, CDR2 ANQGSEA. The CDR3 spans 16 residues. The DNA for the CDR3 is TGCAGCGTTAGAGGACTAGCGGGATTATCGGGGCATGAGCAGTTCTTC. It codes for CSVRGLAGLSGHEQFF.

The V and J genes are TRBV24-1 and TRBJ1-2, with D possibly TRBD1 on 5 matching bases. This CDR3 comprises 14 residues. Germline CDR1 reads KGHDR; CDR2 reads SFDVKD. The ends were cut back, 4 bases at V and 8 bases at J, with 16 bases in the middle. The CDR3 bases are TGTGCCACCAGTGACCTCGACAGTGAACAGGGCTACACCTTC. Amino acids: CATSDLDSEQGYTF.

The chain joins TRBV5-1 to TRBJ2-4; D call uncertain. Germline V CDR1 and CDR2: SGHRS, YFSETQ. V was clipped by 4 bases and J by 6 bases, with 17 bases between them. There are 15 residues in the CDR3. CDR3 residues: CASSPIIGEGNIQYF. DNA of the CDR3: TGCGCCAGCAGCCCGATTATCGGTGAAGGAAACATTCAGTACTTC.

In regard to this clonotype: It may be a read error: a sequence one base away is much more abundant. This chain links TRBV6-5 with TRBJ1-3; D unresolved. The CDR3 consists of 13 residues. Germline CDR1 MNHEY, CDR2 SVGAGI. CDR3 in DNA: TGTGTCAGCGAAGGAGCCTCTGGAAACACCATATATTTT. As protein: CVSEGASGNTIYF.

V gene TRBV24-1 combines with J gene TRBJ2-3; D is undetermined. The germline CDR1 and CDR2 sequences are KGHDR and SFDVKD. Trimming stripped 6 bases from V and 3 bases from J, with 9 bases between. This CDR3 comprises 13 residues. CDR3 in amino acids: CATSPTFTDTQYF. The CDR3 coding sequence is TGTGCCACCAGTCCAACATTTACAGATACGCAGTATTTT.

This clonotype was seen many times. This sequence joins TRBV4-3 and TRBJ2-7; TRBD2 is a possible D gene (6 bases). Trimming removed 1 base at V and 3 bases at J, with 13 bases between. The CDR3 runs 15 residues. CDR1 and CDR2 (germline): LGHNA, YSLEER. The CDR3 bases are TGCGCCAGCAGCCAAGTCTGGAGGGGAGTCTACGAGCAGTACTTC. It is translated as CASSQVWRGVYEQYF.

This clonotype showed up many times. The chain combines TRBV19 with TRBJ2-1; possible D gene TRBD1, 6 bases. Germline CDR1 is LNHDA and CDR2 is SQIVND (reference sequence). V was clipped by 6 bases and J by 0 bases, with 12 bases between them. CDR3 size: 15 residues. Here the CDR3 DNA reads TGTGCCAGTAGCTCCGGGACAAGCTCCTACAATGAGCAGTTCTTC. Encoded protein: CASSSGTSSYNEQFF.